This T cell receptor beta chain was sequenced during a study of type 1 regulatory T cells. Looking at the study overall: This in vitro CD4 product, T-allo10, is enriched for Tr1 cells and alloantigen-specific.

TCRdb itself ran the reads through MiXCR, one entry per CDR3 protein. The data contain approximately 97,000 distinct CDR3 sequences, around 30% of them singletons. V gave up 10 bases and J gave up 5 bases; unmatched junction bases: 4. CDR3 size: 13 residues. CDR1 and CDR2 from the germline V gene are MNHEY and SMNVEV (reference sequence). This clonotype was counted a few times. This chain connects TRBV27 to TRBJ2-1, with 11 bases fitting TRBD2. The clonotype comes from a human donor in good health. The sample comprised CD4+ T cells, either the whole sample or a sorted fraction (not recorded which). The chain's CDR3 is CATGTSGNNEQFF. The CDR3 region has the DNA TGTGCCACTGGGACTAGCGGAAACAATGAGCAGTTCTTC.